These 14 T cell receptor beta chains came from one sample sequenced in a study of CD8 T cells in ankylosing spondylitis. Study-wide results and caveats: What appeared characteristic of ankylosing spondylitis blood was a TCR beta motif of eight highly homologous variants.

TCRdb re-called the 5' RACE reads through MiXCR, storing one row per CDR3 protein. The top ten hold 19% of the sample, which has some 700,000 distinct CDR3 sequences, roughly 19% seen once. These receptors are not linked to any known antigen. The sample was blood, either unsorted or a sorted T cell fraction (not recorded which). These receptors were obtained from a male donor with ankylosing spondylitis.

This clonotype was found many times. The V gene is TRBV12-3 or TRBV12-4, the J gene TRBJ2-5; D call uncertain. The CDR3 has 11 residues. V lost 3 bases to trimming and J lost 4 bases, with 3 bases between them. The CDR3 protein is CASSLRETQYF. DNA for the CDR3: TGTGCCAGCAGTTTGAGAGAGACCCAGTACTTC.

The rearrangement uses TRBV18 and TRBJ2-3; maybe TRBD2 (6 bases). The CDR3 extends over 15 amino acids. Trimming left V 3 bases short and J 1 base short, with 11 bases between. Germline CDR1 is KGHSH and CDR2 is LQKENI. This chain's CDR3 is CASSPGGDRTDTQYF. As DNA, the CDR3 is TGTGCCAGCTCACCGGGCGGGGACCGCACAGATACGCAGTATTTT.

V gene TRBV5-1 combines with J gene TRBJ2-1; 8 nucleotides align to TRBD2. This CDR3 is 16 amino acids long. CDR1 is SGHRS and CDR2 is YFSETQ in the germline V gene. Unmatched junction bases numbered 11, after V lost 2 bases and J lost 7 bases. The CDR3 DNA reads TGCGCCAGCAGCTTTTTTTTCCGGGGGGGTGGAAATGAGCAGTTCTTC. This codes for CASSFFFRGGGNEQFF.

This clonotype has just a few counts. The rearrangement uses TRBV25-1 and TRBJ2-1; the match to TRBD2 covers 11 bases. With 6 bases clipped from V and 9 bases from J, the junction kept 10 bases outside the gene matches. Germline V lookup: CDR1 MGHDK, CDR2 SYGVNS. The CDR3 consists of 15 residues. CDR3: CASRPPGTSGREQFF. CDR3 DNA: TGTGCCAGCAGACCCCCCGGGACTAGCGGTCGTGAGCAGTTCTTC. Variable domain in full (rest from reference TRBV25-1 and TRBJ2-1): EADIYQTPRYLVIGTGKKITLECSQTMGHDKMYWYQQDPGMELHLIHYSYGVNSTEKGDLSSESTVSRIRTEHFPLTLESARPSHTSQYLCASRPPGTSGREQFFGPGTRLTVL.

This clonotype was seen only a few times. The chain has TRBV5-1 and TRBJ2-7; no clear D gene. Trimming took off 3 bases at V and 2 bases at J, with 15 bases between the two ends. This CDR3 contains 15 residues. Looked up from germline, CDR1 is SGHRS and CDR2 is YFSETQ. The CDR3 loop is CASSYNSLIPYEQYF. The CDR3 bases are TGCGCCAGCAGCTACAACTCCCTGATTCCCTACGAGCAGTACTTC.

There are a few counts of this clonotype. This chain joins TRBV28 and TRBJ2-2; 8 bases are a match to TRBD1. The germline V gene encodes CDR1 MDHEN and CDR2 SYDVKM. The J segment lost 3 bases and the V segment lost 8 bases, leaving 11 bases of the junction unmatched. This CDR3 spans 16 amino acids. The CDR3 DNA is TGTGCCAGCTGTCGGACAGGGAAGGTTGACACCGGGGAGCTGTTTTTT. It codes for CASCRTGKVDTGELFF.

The V call is TRBV12-3 or TRBV12-4, the J call TRBJ2-1; 16 bases are shared with TRBD2. J lost 0 bases, V lost 11 bases, and 10 bases had no gene match. This CDR3 has 18 residues. The chain's CDR3 is CARIPGLAGGVSYNEQFF. CDR3 DNA: TGTGCCCGCATCCCGGGACTAGCGGGAGGGGTCTCCTACAATGAGCAGTTCTTC.

This clonotype was seen a few times. This chain connects TRBV12-3 or TRBV12-4 to TRBJ1-5; no reliable D call. The CDR3 contains 14 residues. The V and J ends lost 0 bases and 5 bases respectively, with 8 bases between them. DNA of the CDR3: TGTGCCAGCAGTTTAGCGGGCCGGCATCAGCCCCAGCATTTT. Protein: CASSLAGRHQPQHF.

Only a few counts were recorded for this clonotype. The rearrangement links TRBV29-1 to TRBJ2-3; 7 bases agree with TRBD1. This CDR3 is 16 amino acids long. V shed 4 bases and J 1 base; nucleotides not matched to a gene: 11. Germline-derived CDR1 and CDR2 are SQVTM and ANQGSEA. The CDR3 DNA follows: TGCAGCGTTGTGGGGACAGCAACTTCAGGCACAGATACGCAGTATTTT. This translates into CSVVGTATSGTDTQYF.

The V gene is TRBV2, the J gene TRBJ1-6, with TRBD1 matching over 10 bases. This CDR3 region has 17 residues. Trimming at V came to 7 bases and at J to 0 bases, leaving 6 bases not matched to a gene. The germline gives CDR1 SNHLY, CDR2 FYNNEI. CDR3 sequence reads: CASIRQGARSYNSPLHF. CDR3 DNA: TGTGCCAGCATTCGACAGGGGGCCCGCTCCTATAATTCACCCCTCCACTTT.

J is TRBJ2-1 and V is TRBV5-5; weak D call: TRBD2 (6 bases). Germline V gene data show CDR1 as SGHKS and CDR2 as YYEKEE (reference sequence). CDR3 length equals 14 residues. V dropped 4 bases and J dropped 3 bases, with 11 bases sitting between them. The CDR3 nucleotides are TGTGCCAGCAGCCGGGGGATCGACTACAATGAGCAGTTCTTC. This sequence encodes CASSRGIDYNEQFF. Drawing the rest from reference TRBV5-5 and TRBJ2-1, the complete variable domain is DAGVTQSPTHLIKTRGQQVTLRCSPISGHKSVSWYQQVLGQGPQFIFQYYEKEERGRGNFPDRFSARQFPNYSSELNVNALLLGDSALYLCASSRGIDYNEQFFGPGTRLTVL.

In its sample, this clonotype was seen a few times. The chain has TRBV11-2 and TRBJ1-4; tentatively, D is TRBD1 (5 bases). This CDR3 is 15 amino acids long. Trimming left V 0 bases short and J 7 bases short, with 12 bases between. CDR1 and CDR2 from the germline V gene are SGHAT and FQNNGV. CDR3 DNA: TGTGCCAGCAGCTTAGAGGCAGGGTGGGGTGAAAAACTGTTTTTT. Residues: CASSLEAGWGEKLFF.

The table lists this clonotype with a few counts. The rearrangement uses TRBV4-2 and TRBJ1-1; no firm D call. Germline loops: CDR1 LGHNA, CDR2 YNFKEQ. Between the trimmed V and J ends, which lost 4 bases and 0 bases, there was a span of 9 bases. The CDR3 sequence is 14 residues long. CDR3 nucleotide sequence: TGTGCCAGCAGCCCCGCGGGAGTGAACACTGAAGCTTTCTTT. Translating it yields CASSPAGVNTEAFF.

The chain couples TRBV29-1 to TRBJ2-2; D unclear. There are 12 residues in the CDR3. CDR1 and CDR2 from the germline V gene are SQVTM and ANQGSEA. V was trimmed by 7 bases and J by 0 bases, leaving 6 bases between them. CDR3 DNA: TGCAGCGCCGTCGCGAACACCGGGGAGCTGTTTTTT. It is translated as CSAVANTGELFF.